This T cell receptor beta chain was retrieved from a study of cytomegalovirus exposure and HLA in healthy donors. Study-wide results and caveats: The authors considered a cluster of highly shared sequence variants likely to be a sequencing artifact. Among CMV-associated TCR beta chains, most appeared HLA-restricted in a later analysis.

This PCR relied on a set of 60 Vbeta primers and 13 Jbeta primers. TCRdb's table, derived via immunoSEQ multiplex PCR, lists solely in-frame clones and lacks some. The sample yields around 92,000 clones, more than 70% seen once. Regarding this clone: Its specificity is not known.

Looked up from germline, CDR1 is MNHNS and CDR2 is SASEGT. V was clipped by 1 base and J by 8 bases; unmatched bases: 7. CDR3 size: 15 residues. Every donor was a healthy person donating bone marrow. The TCR was taken from a man between 18 and 29 years old in good health and CMV-seronegative. Source material: PBMCs. V gene TRBV6-1 combines with J gene TRBJ1-4; 7 bases are shared with TRBD1. The CDR3 DNA is TGTGCCAGCAGTGAAGTAACAGGGGCGTGGGAAAAACTGTTTTTT. Amino acids: CASSEVTGAWEKLFF.